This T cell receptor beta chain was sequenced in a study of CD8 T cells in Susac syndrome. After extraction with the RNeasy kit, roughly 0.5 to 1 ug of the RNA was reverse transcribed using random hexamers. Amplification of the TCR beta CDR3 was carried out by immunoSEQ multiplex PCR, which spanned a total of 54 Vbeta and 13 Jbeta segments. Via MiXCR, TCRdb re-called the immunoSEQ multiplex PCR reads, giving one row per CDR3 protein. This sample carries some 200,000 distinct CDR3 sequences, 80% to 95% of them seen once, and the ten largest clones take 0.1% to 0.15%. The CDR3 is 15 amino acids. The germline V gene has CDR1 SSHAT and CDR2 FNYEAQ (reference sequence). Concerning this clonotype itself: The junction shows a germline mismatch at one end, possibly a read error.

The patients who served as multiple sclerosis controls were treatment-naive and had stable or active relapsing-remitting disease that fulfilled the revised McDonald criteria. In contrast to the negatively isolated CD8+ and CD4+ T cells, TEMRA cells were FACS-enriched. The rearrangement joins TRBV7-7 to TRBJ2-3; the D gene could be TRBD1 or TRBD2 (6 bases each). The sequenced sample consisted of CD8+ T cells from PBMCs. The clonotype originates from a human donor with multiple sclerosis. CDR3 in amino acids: CASSPVRGPTDTQYF. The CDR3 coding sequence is TGTGCTAGCAGCCCGGTACGGGGGCCCACAGATACGCAGTATTTT.